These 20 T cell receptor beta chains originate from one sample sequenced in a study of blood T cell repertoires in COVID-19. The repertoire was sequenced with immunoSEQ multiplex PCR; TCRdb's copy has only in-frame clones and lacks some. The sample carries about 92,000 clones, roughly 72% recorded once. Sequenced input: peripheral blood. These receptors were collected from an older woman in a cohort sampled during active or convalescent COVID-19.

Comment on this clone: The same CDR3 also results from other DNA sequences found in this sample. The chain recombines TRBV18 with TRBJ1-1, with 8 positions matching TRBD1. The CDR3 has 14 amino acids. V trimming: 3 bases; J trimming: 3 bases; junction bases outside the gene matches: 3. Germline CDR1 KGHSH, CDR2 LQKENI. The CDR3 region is CASSPLTGDTEAFF. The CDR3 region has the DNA TGTGCCAGCTCACCGCTGACAGGGGACACTGAAGCTTTCTTT.

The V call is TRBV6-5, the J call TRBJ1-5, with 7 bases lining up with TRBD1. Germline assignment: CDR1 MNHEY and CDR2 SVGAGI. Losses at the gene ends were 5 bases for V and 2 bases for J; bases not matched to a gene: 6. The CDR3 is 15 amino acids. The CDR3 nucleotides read TGTGCCAGCAGTCGAAAGGGGGCGGGCAATCAGCCCCAGCATTTT. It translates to CASSRKGAGNQPQHF.

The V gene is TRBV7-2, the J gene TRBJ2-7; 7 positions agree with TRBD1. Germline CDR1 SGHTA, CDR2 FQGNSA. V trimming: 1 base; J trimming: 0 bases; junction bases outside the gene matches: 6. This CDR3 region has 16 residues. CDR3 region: CASSLVAGGSSYEQYF. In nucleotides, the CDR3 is TGTGCCAGCAGCTTAGTGGCAGGGGGAAGCTCCTACGAGCAGTACTTC.

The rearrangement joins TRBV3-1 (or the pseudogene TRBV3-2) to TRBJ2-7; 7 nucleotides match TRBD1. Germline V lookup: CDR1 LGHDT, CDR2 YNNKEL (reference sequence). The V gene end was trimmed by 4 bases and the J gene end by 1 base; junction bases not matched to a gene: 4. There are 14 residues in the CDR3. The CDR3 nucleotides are TGTGCCAGCAGCCGACAGGGCCCTTCCTACGAGCAGTACTTC. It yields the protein CASSRQGPSYEQYF.

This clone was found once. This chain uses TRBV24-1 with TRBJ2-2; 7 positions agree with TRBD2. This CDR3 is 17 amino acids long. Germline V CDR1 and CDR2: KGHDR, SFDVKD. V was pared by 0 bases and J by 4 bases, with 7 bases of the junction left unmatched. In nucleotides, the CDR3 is TGTGCCACCAGTGATTTGGGGCGGGGGAGCCTCACCGGGGAGCTGTTTTTT. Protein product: CATSDLGRGSLTGELFF.

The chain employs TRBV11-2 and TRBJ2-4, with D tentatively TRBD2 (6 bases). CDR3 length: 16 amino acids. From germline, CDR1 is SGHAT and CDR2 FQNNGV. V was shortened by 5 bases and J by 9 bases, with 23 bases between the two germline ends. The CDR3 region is CASSPMDYSQSGIQYF. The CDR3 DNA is TGTGCCAGCAGCCCTATGGACTATAGCCAGTCAGGCATTCAGTACTTC.

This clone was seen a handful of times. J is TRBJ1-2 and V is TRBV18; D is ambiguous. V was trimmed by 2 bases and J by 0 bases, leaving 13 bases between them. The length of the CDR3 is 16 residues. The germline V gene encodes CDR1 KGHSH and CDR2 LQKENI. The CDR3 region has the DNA TGTGCCAGCTCACCATCCAATTGGTTAGCTAACTATGGCTACACCTTC. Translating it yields CASSPSNWLANYGYTF.

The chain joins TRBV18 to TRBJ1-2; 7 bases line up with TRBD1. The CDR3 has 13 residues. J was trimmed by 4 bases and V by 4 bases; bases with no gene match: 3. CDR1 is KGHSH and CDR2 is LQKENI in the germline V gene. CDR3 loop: CASSLDRLYGYTF. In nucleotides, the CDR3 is TGTGCCAGCTCACTGGACAGGCTCTATGGCTACACCTTC. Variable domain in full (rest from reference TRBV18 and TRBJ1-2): NAGVMQNPRHLVRRRGQEARLRCSPMKGHSHVYWYRQLPEEGLKFMVYLQKENIIDESGMPKERFSAEFPKEGPSILRIQQVVRGDSAAYFCASSLDRLYGYTFGSGTRLTVV.

In DNA form, the CDR3 reads TGCAGCGGTGGGGACAGGGTAGGCTACACCTTC. Its translation: CSGGDRVGYTF. J is TRBJ1-2 and V is TRBV29-1; the match to TRBD1 covers 9 bases. With 7 bases clipped from V and 8 bases from J, the junction kept 5 bases outside the gene matches. Per germline, CDR1 SQVTM and CDR2 ANQGSEA. The CDR3 consists of 11 residues.

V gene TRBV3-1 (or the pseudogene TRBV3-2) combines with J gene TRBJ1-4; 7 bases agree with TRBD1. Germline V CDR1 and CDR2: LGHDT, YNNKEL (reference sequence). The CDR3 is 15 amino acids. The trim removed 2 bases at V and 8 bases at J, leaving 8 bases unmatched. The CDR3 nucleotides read TGTGCCAGCAGCCAACAGGGACAGAGTTGGGAAAAACTGTTTTTT. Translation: CASSQQGQSWEKLFF.

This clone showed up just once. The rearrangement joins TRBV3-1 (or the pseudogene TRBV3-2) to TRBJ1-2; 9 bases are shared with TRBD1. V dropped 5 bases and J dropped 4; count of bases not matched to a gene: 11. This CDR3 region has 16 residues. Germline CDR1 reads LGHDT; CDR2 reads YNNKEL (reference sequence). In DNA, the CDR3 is TGTGCCAGCAGCGAAGGGACAGGGAGGGTAGTCTATGGCTACACCTTC. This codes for CASSEGTGRVVYGYTF.

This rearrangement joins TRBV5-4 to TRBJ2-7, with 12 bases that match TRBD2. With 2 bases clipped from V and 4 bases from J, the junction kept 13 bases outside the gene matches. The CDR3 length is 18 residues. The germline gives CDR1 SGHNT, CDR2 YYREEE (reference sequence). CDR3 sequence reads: CASSLETSGGSIVYEQYF. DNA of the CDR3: TGTGCCAGCAGCTTAGAAACTAGCGGGGGGTCGATCGTGTACGAGCAGTACTTC.

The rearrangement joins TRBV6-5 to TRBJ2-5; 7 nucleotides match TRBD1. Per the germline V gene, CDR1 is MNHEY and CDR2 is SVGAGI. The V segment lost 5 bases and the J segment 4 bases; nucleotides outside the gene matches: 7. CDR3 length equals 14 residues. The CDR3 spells CASSPGQALETQYF. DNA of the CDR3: TGTGCCAGCAGTCCCGGACAGGCCCTAGAGACCCAGTACTTC.

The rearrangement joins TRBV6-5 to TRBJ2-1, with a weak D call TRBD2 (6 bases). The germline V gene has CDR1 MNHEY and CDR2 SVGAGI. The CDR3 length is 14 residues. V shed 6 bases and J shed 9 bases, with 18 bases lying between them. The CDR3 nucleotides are TGTGCCAGCAGCCTCGGGGCGGGGTATGGTGAGCAGTTCTTC. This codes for CASSLGAGYGEQFF.

The CDR3, as DNA: TGTGCCACCAGTGATCGGGACAGTCCCCACGAGCAGTACTTC. Protein product: CATSDRDSPHEQYF. The V call is TRBV24-1, the J call TRBJ2-7; 7 bases fit TRBD1. Germline loops: CDR1 KGHDR, CDR2 SFDVKD. This CDR3 contains 14 residues. Germline trimming cut 3 bases from V and 5 bases from J; bases unmatched to any gene: 6.

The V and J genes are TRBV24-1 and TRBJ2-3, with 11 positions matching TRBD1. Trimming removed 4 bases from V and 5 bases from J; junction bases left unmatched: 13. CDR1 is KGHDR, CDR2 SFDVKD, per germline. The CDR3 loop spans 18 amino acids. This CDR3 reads CATSERAPGTGGRDTQYF. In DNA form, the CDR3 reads TGTGCCACCAGTGAGCGTGCCCCCGGGACAGGGGGTCGAGATACGCAGTATTTT.

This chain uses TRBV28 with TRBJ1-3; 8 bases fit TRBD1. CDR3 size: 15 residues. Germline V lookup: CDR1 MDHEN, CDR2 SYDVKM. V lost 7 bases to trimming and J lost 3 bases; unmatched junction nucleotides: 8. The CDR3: CASTTQGAGGNTIYF. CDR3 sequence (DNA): TGTGCCAGCACCACCCAGGGGGCCGGTGGAAACACCATATATTTT.

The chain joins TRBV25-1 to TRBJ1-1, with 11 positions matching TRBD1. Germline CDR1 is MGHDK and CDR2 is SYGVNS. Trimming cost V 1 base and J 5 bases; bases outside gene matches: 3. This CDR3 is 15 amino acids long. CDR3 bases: TGTGCCAGCAGTGAATGGACAGGGGGCCGGACTGAAGCTTTCTTT. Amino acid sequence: CASSEWTGGRTEAFF.

The CDR3 nucleotides read TGTGCCAGCAGCGGACACCCTAACACTGAAGCTTTCTTT. It codes for CASSGHPNTEAFF. The rearrangement joins TRBV2 to TRBJ1-1, with D tentatively TRBD1 (5 bases). CDR1 and CDR2 from the germline V gene are SNHLY and FYNNEI. Deletions cut 6 bases from V and 2 bases from J, with 10 bases between. The CDR3 loop spans 13 amino acids.

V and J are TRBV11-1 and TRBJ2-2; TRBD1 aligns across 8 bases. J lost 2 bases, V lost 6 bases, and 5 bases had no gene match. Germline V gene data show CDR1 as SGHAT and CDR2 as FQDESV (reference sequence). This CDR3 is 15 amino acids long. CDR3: CASRRDRGNTGELFF. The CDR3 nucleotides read TGTGCCAGCAGGAGAGACAGGGGAAACACCGGGGAGCTGTTTTTT.